The 19 T cell receptor beta chains below all came from one sample that was sequenced in a study of blood T cells in healthy people across ages. A second about 6 to 11 cycle PCR used barcoded and J-beta primers. TCRdb passed the 5' RACE reads through MiXCR, listing each CDR3 protein once. The repertoire holds about 730,000 distinct CDR3 sequences, with roughly 41% as singletons. The sample consisted of blood. Source of these receptors: a woman in her sixties or seventies in good health.

The chain couples TRBV12-3 or TRBV12-4 to TRBJ2-7; unclear D gene. The length of the CDR3 is 14 residues. Trimming pared 5 bases from V and 0 bases from J, leaving 11 bases between. CDR3: CASSVDTTSYEQYF. For the CDR3, the DNA is TGTGCCAGCAGTGTAGACACCACCTCCTACGAGCAGTACTTC.

The count of this clonotype is one. The chain couples TRBV7-9 to TRBJ2-3; the D is unclear. The CDR3 covers 18 residues. Trimming pared 0 bases from V and 0 bases from J, leaving 16 bases between. CDR1 and CDR2 from the germline V gene are SEHNR and FQNEAQ (reference sequence). The CDR3 protein is CASSLALIWDTSTDTQYF. The CDR3 DNA sequence: TGTGCCAGCAGCTTAGCGCTAATTTGGGATACTAGCACAGATACGCAGTATTTT.

This clonotype was recorded only once. The chain's CDR3 is CASSLDPGGHEQYF. The CDR3, as DNA: TGTGCCAGCAGCCTTGATCCAGGGGGGCACGAGCAGTACTTC. J is TRBJ2-7 and V is TRBV21-1; TRBD1, the D gene given by the table, was not confirmed from the DNA. TRBV21-1 is described as a pseudogene. The CDR3 is made up of 14 amino acids.

In this sample, this clonotype turned up a few times. V is TRBV12-3 or TRBV12-4 and J is TRBJ2-7; 7 nucleotides agree with TRBD1. With V trimmed by 4 bases and J by 3 bases, 12 bases remained unmatched. The CDR3 is 16 amino acids. In DNA, the CDR3 is TGTGCCAGCAGTTCCACTTTCATGACAGGGAGCTACGAGCAGTACTTC. Translation: CASSSTFMTGSYEQYF.

V and J are TRBV5-5 and TRBJ2-2; TRBD2 might be the D (6 bases). CDR1 and CDR2 from the germline V gene are SGHKS and YYEKEE (reference sequence). The ends were cut back, 0 bases at V and 1 base at J, with 10 bases in the middle. The CDR3 consists of 16 residues. The CDR3 coding sequence is TGTGCCAGCAGCTTGGAAAGCGGGCAGAACACCGGGGAGCTGTTTTTT. It specifies CASSLESGQNTGELFF.

This clonotype has a single count. The CDR3 DNA sequence: TGTGCCAGCTCACCACTCGGGACGGGGGATGGGCCCCAGCATTTT. Translated: CASSPLGTGDGPQHF. The J gene is TRBJ1-5, the V gene TRBV18; possibly TRBD1 for D (5 bases). Germline lookup yields CDR1 KGHSH and CDR2 LQKENI. The CDR3 loop spans 15 amino acids. Trimming cost V 1 base and J 9 bases, with 16 bases left between them. Full variable domain (missing parts from reference TRBV18 and TRBJ1-5): NAGVMQNPRHLVRRRGQEARLRCSPMKGHSHVYWYRQLPEEGLKFMVYLQKENIIDESGMPKERFSAEFPKEGPSILRIQQVVRGDSAAYFCASSPLGTGDGPQHFGDGTRLSIL.

The chain combines TRBV7-2 with TRBJ2-7; TRBD2 matches at 9 bases. This CDR3 has 15 amino acids. Germline V gives CDR1 SGHTA, CDR2 FQGNSA. V lost 5 bases and J lost 6; bases outside the gene matches: 11. The DNA for the CDR3 is TGTGCCAGCAGCCTCACTAGCGGGCGTTCGCGCGAGCAGTACTTC. This codes for CASSLTSGRSREQYF.

This clonotype was observed a handful of times. The chain uses TRBV9 and TRBJ2-7; 12 positions agree with TRBD2. TRBJ2-5 explains the end of the DNA better; the J call may be wrong. CDR3 length equals 15 residues. Germline loops: CDR1 SGDLS, CDR2 YYNGEE. The CDR3, as DNA: TGTGCCAGCAGCGTGGCTAGCGGGGGGGTTGAGACCCAGTACTTC. This encodes CASSVASGGVETQYF.

This clonotype has only a few counts. This chain links TRBV6-6 with TRBJ2-1; D not certain. The germline V and J ends were trimmed by 2 bases and 4 bases, with 12 bases remaining between them. The CDR3 runs to 15 residues. Looked up from germline, CDR1 is MNHNY and CDR2 is SVGAGI (reference sequence). In DNA form, the CDR3 reads TGTGCCAGCAGTTACCCCGTCGGTGCATACAATGAGCAGTTCTTC. Its protein product is CASSYPVGAYNEQFF.

This clonotype was detected a few times. The V and J genes are TRBV7-8 and TRBJ2-7; 7 positions match TRBD1. Germline CDR1 SGHVS, CDR2 FQNEAQ. The trim removed 5 bases at V and 4 bases at J, leaving 8 bases unmatched. CDR3 length: 14 amino acids. CDR3 bases: TGTGCCAGCAGCACCCGACAGGGAGTATACGAGCAGTACTTC. This codes for CASSTRQGVYEQYF.

The sample holds a few counts of this clonotype. For the CDR3, the DNA is TGTGCCAGCCTTCGCGGGGGGAGCACAGATACGCAGTATTTT. It yields the protein CASLRGGSTDTQYF. V is TRBV2 and J is TRBJ2-3, with TRBD2 matching over 8 bases. This CDR3 spans 14 amino acids. CDR1 is SNHLY and CDR2 is FYNNEI in the germline V gene. The trim removed 8 bases at V and 0 bases at J, leaving 4 bases unmatched.

V is TRBV20-1 and J is TRBJ1-6; D possibly corresponds to TRBD1 (5 bases). Trimming stripped 3 bases from V and 8 bases from J, with 14 bases between. This CDR3 is 14 amino acids long. CDR1 DFQATT and CDR2 SNEGSKA come from the germline V gene (reference sequence). The CDR3, as DNA: TGCAGTGCTAGTCAGGGCAGGGCCGATTCACCCCTCCACTTT. It yields the protein CSASQGRADSPLHF.

The chain recombines TRBV3-1 with TRBJ1-6; TRBD1 might be the D (5 bases). CDR3 length equals 14 residues. Germline loops: CDR1 LGHDT, CDR2 YNNKEL (reference sequence). Trimming removed 1 base from V and 14 bases from J, with 15 bases in between. CDR3 sequence (DNA): TGTGCCAGCAGCCAAGGGCAGGGTCCCTCCTCCCTCCACTTT. It encodes CASSQGQGPSSLHF.

The chain carries TRBV27 and TRBJ2-3; D is possibly TRBD2 (5 bases). V shed 3 bases and J shed 4 bases, with 8 bases lying between them. CDR3 size: 13 residues. CDR1 is MNHEY, CDR2 SMNVEV, per germline (reference sequence). CDR3 nucleotides: TGTGCCAGCAGTTTCAGAGCGGCAGATACGCAGTATTTT. Its translation: CASSFRAADTQYF.

The gene calls are TRBV7-9 and TRBJ2-3; 9 nucleotides agree with TRBD1. The CDR3 runs 16 residues. Unmatched junction bases numbered 15, after V lost 8 bases and J lost 6 bases. Per the germline V gene, CDR1 is SEHNR and CDR2 is FQNEAQ (reference sequence). The CDR3 region is CASGAQAGTGPDTQYF. In nucleotides, the CDR3 is TGTGCCAGCGGCGCCCAAGCCGGGACAGGGCCGGATACGCAGTATTTT.

This clonotype was detected only a few times. J is TRBJ1-4 and V is TRBV5-1; 8 bases are shared with TRBD1. Germline V CDR1 and CDR2: SGHRS, YFSETQ. The CDR3 runs 16 residues. J gave up 7 bases and V 4 bases, and 12 bases lay outside the gene matches. CDR3 sequence: CASSPNQGQGGEKLFF. As DNA, the CDR3 is TGCGCCAGCAGCCCAAACCAAGGACAGGGAGGTGAAAAACTGTTTTTT.

The chain recombines TRBV7-3 with TRBJ2-1; 8 nucleotides align to TRBD2. This CDR3 is 18 amino acids long. Unmatched junction bases numbered 8, after V lost 1 base and J lost 0 bases. The germline V gene encodes CDR1 SGHTA and CDR2 FQGTGA. The CDR3 loop reads CASSLRPSGLSSYNEQFF. CDR3 bases: TGTGCCAGCAGCTTAAGGCCTAGCGGGCTGAGCTCCTACAATGAGCAGTTCTTC.

The chain recombines TRBV20-1 with TRBJ2-3, with 10 bases fitting TRBD2. Germline V gene data show CDR1 as DFQATT and CDR2 as SNEGSKA (reference sequence). Trimming took 7 bases from V and 3 from J; bases not matched to a gene: 1. The CDR3 extends over 12 amino acids. CDR3 protein: CSGAGGTDTQYF. CDR3 DNA sequence: TGCAGTGGAGCGGGGGGGACAGATACGCAGTATTTT.

V and J are TRBV20-1 and TRBJ1-3; the match to TRBD1 covers 7 bases. The CDR3 spans 16 residues. The germline V gene has CDR1 DFQATT and CDR2 SNEGSKA (reference sequence). V shed 0 bases and J 0 bases; nucleotides not matched to a gene: 5. The DNA of the CDR3 is TGCAGTGCTAGAGATTGGACAGGCCTCTCTGGAAACACCATATATTTT. Encoded protein: CSARDWTGLSGNTIYF.